The present entry profiles one TCR beta chain with its context. The data were obtained in a study of STAT5B mutations in CD4+ large granular lymphocyte leukemia. In germline, CDR1 is LNHDA, CDR2 SQIVND (reference sequence). Trimming took off 6 bases at V and 0 bases at J, with 17 bases between the two ends. CDR3 length equals 16 residues. Generated by immunoSEQ multiplex PCR, the TCRdb table keeps only in-frame clones and is missing some. The sample holds 7,000 to 10,000 clones; about 74% are singletons and the top ten take approximately 65%. The chain combines TRBV19 with TRBJ1-1; D is undetermined. This receptor was identified in a woman aged 55 to 70 with CD4+ T-cell large granular lymphocyte leukemia. Source material: PBMCs. The CDR3 coding sequence is TGTGCCAGTAGCCCTCGGGCTAGGCAGATGAACACTGAAGCTTTCTTT. Translated, it gives CASSPRARQMNTEAFF.